This TCR beta chain came from a study of cytomegalovirus exposure and HLA in healthy donors. Study results and limitations: Clusters of TCRs from the first cohort tended to co-occur in the roughly 120 validation repertoires (as a later analysis found). It was reported that the classifier diagnosed cytomegalovirus status with high specificity and sensitivity in both the original and validation cohorts. The dataset shows that most TCR sequences were rare, while some public TCRs occurred in many donors.

There are 15 residues in the CDR3. Trimming cost V 1 base and J 4 bases; bases outside gene matches: 5. From germline, CDR1 is MGHRA and CDR2 YSYEKL. Concerning this clone itself: Its antigen is unknown.

The repertoire was sequenced with immunoSEQ multiplex PCR; TCRdb's copy has only in-frame clones and lacks some. The sample carries about 84,000 clones, approximately 91% recorded once. This chain uses TRBV4-1 with TRBJ2-3; 7 positions match TRBD1. Specimen: PBMCs. This clonotype was sampled from a man between 25 and 39 years old in good health and CMV-seronegative. The CDR3 DNA follows: TGCGCCAGCAGCCAAGGGACAGGAGTCCCAGATACGCAGTATTTT. Translated, it gives CASSQGTGVPDTQYF.